The present T cell receptor (beta chain) was sequenced within a study of blood T cell repertoires in COVID-19. The CDR3 consists of 15 residues. CDR1 is MNHNY, CDR2 SVGAGI, per germline (reference sequence). J gave up 6 bases and V 2 bases, and 4 bases lay outside the gene matches. The method was immunoSEQ multiplex PCR; TCRdb's version includes in-frame clones alone and lacks a portion of them. The sample carries 210,000 or so clones, about 91% recorded once. V usage is TRBV6-6 and J usage is TRBJ2-2, with TRBD1 matching over 9 bases. The sequence was obtained from a woman aged 40 to 55 with acute or convalescent COVID-19. The sample comprised peripheral blood. CDR3 residues: CASSYEQGAPGELFF. CDR3 coding DNA: TGTGCCAGCAGTTACGAACAGGGGGCCCCCGGGGAGCTGTTTTTT.